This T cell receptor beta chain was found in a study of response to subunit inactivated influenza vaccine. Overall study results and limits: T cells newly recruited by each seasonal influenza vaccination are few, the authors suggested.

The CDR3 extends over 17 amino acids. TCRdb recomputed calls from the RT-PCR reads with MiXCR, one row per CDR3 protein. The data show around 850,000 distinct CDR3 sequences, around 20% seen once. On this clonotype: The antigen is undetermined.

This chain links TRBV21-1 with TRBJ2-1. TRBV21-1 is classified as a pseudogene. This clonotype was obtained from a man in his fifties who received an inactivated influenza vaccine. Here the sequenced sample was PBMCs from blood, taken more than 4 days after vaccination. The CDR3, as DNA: TGTGCCAGCAGCAAGATCCTAGGTACTCACGGAATCAATGAGCAGTTCTTC. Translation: CASSKILGTHGINEQFF.